The next 8 T cell receptor beta chains were all read from a single sample in a study of T cells in Graves' hyperthyroidism and ophthalmopathy. Researchers amplified the TCR beta CDR3 regions from RNA transcripts. The TCR CDR3 first-round RT-PCR relied on the HTBI primer set. TCRdb redid the calling of the multiplex PCR reads with MiXCR, one entry per CDR3 protein. The sample records almost 350,000 distinct CDR3 sequences, 18% being singletons. Material: blood. All receptors derive from a woman aged 35 to 49 with Graves' ophthalmopathy.

Comment on this clonotype: One junction end disagrees with the germline gene, perhaps due to a read error. The V gene is TRBV28, the J gene TRBJ1-1; TRBD1 might be the D (5 bases). The CDR3 has 14 amino acids. Germline V lookup: CDR1 MDHEN, CDR2 SYDVKM. The CDR3 DNA is TGTGCCAGCAGTTTGATAGGGGTGGGGACTGAAGCTTGCTTT. Protein sequence: CASSLIGVGTEACF.

This clonotype was seen many times. The chain carries TRBV7-8 and TRBJ1-2; the match to TRBD1 covers 8 bases. The CDR3 is 13 residues long. Per germline, CDR1 SGHVS and CDR2 FQNEAQ. J gave up 8 bases and V 2 bases, and 4 bases lay outside the gene matches. The CDR3 DNA is TGTGCCAGCAGCTTAAGGACAGGGTCCGGCTACACCTTC. Its translation is CASSLRTGSGYTF.

In its sample, this clonotype was seen many times. This rearrangement joins TRBV11-1 to TRBJ2-1; 9 positions agree with TRBD2. CDR3 size: 16 residues. V trimming: 8 bases; J trimming: 2 bases; junction bases outside the gene matches: 10. Germline CDR1 and CDR2: SGHAT and FQDESV (reference sequence). The DNA for the CDR3 is TGTGCCAGCGGTGCGGGAGGGGGAATAACCTACAATGAGCAGTTCTTC. It encodes CASGAGGGITYNEQFF.

This clonotype was seen just once. This sequence joins TRBV7-8 and TRBJ1-5; D not certain. The V end was cut by 4 bases, the J end by 5 bases, with 12 bases between. The CDR3 is 14 residues long. Germline loops: CDR1 SGHVS, CDR2 FQNEAQ. The CDR3 DNA reads TGTGCCAGCAGCTCCCTGGCCCTTGATCAGCCCCAGCATTTT. Protein product: CASSSLALDQPQHF.

This clonotype was observed at least ten times. This rearrangement joins TRBV11-2 to TRBJ2-7; 10 bases map to TRBD1. Germline V CDR1 and CDR2: SGHAT, FQNNGV. The CDR3 is 15 residues long. The V segment lost 1 base and the J segment 4 bases; nucleotides outside the gene matches: 4. The CDR3 region is CASSLGSGQGYEQYF. The CDR3 region has the DNA TGTGCCAGCAGCTTAGGTTCGGGACAGGGGTACGAGCAGTACTTC.

A few counts support this clonotype. The chain has TRBV4-3 and TRBJ1-1; TRBD1 might be the D (5 bases). The CDR3 has 12 residues. In germline, CDR1 is LGHNA, CDR2 YSLEER. Trimming pared 4 bases from V and 4 bases from J, leaving 7 bases between. The CDR3 reads CASSRGSTEAFF. The CDR3 nucleotides read TGCGCCAGCAGCCGGGGGAGCACTGAAGCTTTCTTT.

This clonotype was recorded many times. The chain links TRBV6-5 to TRBJ1-1; D not certain. Germline V gene sequence: CDR1 MNHEY, CDR2 SVGAGI. The CDR3 runs to 14 residues. V was pared by 0 bases and J by 1 base, with 6 bases between. CDR3 sequence (DNA): TGTGCCAGCAGTTACTCTCCATGGAACACTGAAGCTTTCTTT. Its translation: CASSYSPWNTEAFF.

This clonotype appeared many times. This chain uses TRBV5-1 with TRBJ2-6, with 10 bases matching TRBD2. Germline CDR1 is SGHRS and CDR2 is YFSETQ. This CDR3 has 19 residues. With 1 base clipped from V and 2 bases from J, the junction kept 9 bases outside the gene matches. CDR3 nucleotide sequence: TGCGCCAGCAGCTTGAAGGACAGTAGCGGGAGGCCTGGGGCCAACGTCCTGACTTTC. Amino acid sequence: CASSLKDSSGRPGANVLTF. Complete variable domain (other parts from reference TRBV5-1 and TRBJ2-6): KAGVTQTPRYLIKTRGQQVTLSCSPISGHRSVSWYQQTPGQGLQFLFEYFSETQRNKGNFPGRFSGRQFSNSRSEMNVSTLELGDSALYLCASSLKDSSGRPGANVLTFGAGSRLTVL.